This TCR beta chain was identified during a study of tissue T cells after allogeneic stem cell transplantation (dated by TCRdb to the early 2020s). Regarding the research as a whole: The study profiled TCR beta repertoires in many tissues obtained from research autopsies of patients with and without GVHD, and also in mouse models of GVHD. The human arm was conducted as a prospective observational study, and neither blinding nor randomization was performed.

The full study reports these points: Which tissue TCRs were alloreactive or antigen-specific was not determined in the study, and some of the clones might have been host cells that persisted. In both patients and mice, T cells from blood and spleen covered only a limited part of the TCR repertoire found in tissues. Within patients, how anatomically similar tissues were was a major factor shaping TCR repertoire composition, regardless of disease or transplant status. Only a few T cell clones appeared in more than one patient, yet motif-based clustering showed tissue-specific repertoire signatures that were shared between patients. A small and clinically heterogeneous patient cohort was studied, and sampling depth was acknowledged as a limitation.

The CDR3 starts with the cysteine, ends with the phenylalanine, and has 14 residues. Shown are 39 bases from within the CDR3, in frame from base 1. Taken from the germline V gene (reference sequence), the CDR1 and CDR2 loops are NNHNN and SYGAGS. Trimming accounts for 2 bases at V and 3 bases at J, while the number of junction bases matched to no gene is 1. Turning to this clone: No cognate antigen has been identified for it. With a mouse as the source, gene names and germline sequences are drawn from the mouse. The DNA ends 1 residue before the CDR3 does, and the rest of the CDR3 is filled in from the germline J gene.

Before genomic DNA was isolated with the DNeasy Blood & Tissue Kit, mouse tissues were minced with razor blades in buffered saline. The library relied on the immunoSEQ multiplex PCR assay. Adaptive Biotechnologies performed TCRbeta CDR3 sequencing at survey depth and reported CDR3 sequences, V/J genes, productive frequency, and template counts. TCR beta CDR3 regions were amplified from genomic DNA rather than RNA. Regarding the original processing steps: Jensen-Shannon divergence served to quantify pairwise repertoire overlap between tissues, with 0 meaning identical and 1 meaning complete divergence. Tissues were clustered by single-linkage agglomerative hierarchical clustering of pairwise JSD values, and the clustering results were displayed as dendrograms. GLIPH2 was run on all patient samples with simulation_depth 1000, kmer_min_depth 3 and cdr3_length_cutoff 8, and groups with more than two unique CDR3s were retained. A standardized tissue-overlap score was generated by extrapolating Jaccard GLIPH-group overlap across patients to a standard repertoire size of 1000 clones. Linear mixed-effect models, with tissue included as a fixed effect and individual included as a random effect, were used to assess associations of diversity with clinical or experimental variables. TCRdb took this table from immuneACCESS and kept in-frame rearrangements with V and J called. Such tables lack part of the clones; where checked against another copy, unresolved V genes explain under half of the gap, and the rest is unexplained. D and trimming were read from the DNA, whereas the V and J calls and clone size are those reported in that table. The sample has several hundred clones on record, under 70% of them singletons. The biggest ten clones account for 6% to 8.5% of the sample.

Specimen: liver tissue. The V gene is TRBV13-2 and the J gene is TRBJ1-2; TRBD1 aligns with 10 central bases. The TCR sequence derives from a female BALB/c mouse in good health. With respect to MHC, this strain carries the haplotype H2-d. The CDR3 has the sequence CASGEGQGDSDYTF. CDR3 bases read: TGTGCCAGCGGTGAAGGACAGGGGGACTCCGACTACACC.